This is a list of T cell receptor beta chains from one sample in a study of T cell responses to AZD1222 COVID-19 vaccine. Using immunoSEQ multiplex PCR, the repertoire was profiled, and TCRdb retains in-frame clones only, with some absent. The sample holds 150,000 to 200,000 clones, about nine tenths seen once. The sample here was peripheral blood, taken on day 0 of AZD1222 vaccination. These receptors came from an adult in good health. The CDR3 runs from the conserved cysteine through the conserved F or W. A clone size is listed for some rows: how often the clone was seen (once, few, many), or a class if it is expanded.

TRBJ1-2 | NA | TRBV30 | CALRDTNYGYTF
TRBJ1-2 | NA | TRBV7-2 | CASSFTGQGYTF
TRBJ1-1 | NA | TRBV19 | CASSQQLRDTEAFF
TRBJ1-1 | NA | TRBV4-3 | CASSQGGLNTEAFF
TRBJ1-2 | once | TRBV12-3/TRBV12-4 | CALQTGSNYGYTF
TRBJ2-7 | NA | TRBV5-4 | CASSLLGAGAYEQYF
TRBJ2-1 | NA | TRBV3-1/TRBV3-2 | CASSQDFNDEQFF
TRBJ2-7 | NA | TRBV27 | CASSPGTGGYEQYF
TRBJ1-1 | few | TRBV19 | CASSIGALRVTEAFF
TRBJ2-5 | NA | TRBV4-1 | CASSQARRGGEETQYF
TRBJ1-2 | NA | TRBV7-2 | CASREGYGYTF
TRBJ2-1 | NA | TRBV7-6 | CASSTAGGNNEQFF
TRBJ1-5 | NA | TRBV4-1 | CASSQDAGTDQPQHF
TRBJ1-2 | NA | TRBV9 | CASSEHTGQGYTF
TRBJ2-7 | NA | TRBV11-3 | CASSSNLQGTSEQYF
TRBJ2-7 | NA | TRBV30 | CAWSPGLSYEQYF
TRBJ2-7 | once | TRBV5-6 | CASSLSVPGHEQYF
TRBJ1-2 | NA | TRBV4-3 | CASSQDRLDPDGDGYTF